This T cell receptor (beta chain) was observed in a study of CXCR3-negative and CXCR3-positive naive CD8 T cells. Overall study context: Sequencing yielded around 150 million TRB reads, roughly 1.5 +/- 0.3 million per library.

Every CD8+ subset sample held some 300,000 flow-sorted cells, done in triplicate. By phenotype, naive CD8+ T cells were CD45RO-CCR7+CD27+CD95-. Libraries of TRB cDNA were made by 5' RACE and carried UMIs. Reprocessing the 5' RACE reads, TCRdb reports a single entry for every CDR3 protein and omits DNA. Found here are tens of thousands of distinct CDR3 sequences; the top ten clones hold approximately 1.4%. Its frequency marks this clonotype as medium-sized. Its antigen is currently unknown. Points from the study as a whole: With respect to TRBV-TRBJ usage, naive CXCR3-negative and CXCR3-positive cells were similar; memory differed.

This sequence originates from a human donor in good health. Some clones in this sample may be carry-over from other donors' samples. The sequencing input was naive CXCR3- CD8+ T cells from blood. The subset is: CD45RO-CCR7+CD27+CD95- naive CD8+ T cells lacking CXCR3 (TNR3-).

The CDR3 protein is CASSFHPDRGPYYEQYF. The rearrangement uses TRBV11-2 and TRBJ2-7; TCRdb gives TRBD1 as the D gene, but with no DNA this cannot be confirmed. CDR3 length: 17 amino acids. CDR1 and CDR2 (germline): SGHAT, FQNNGV.